This T cell receptor beta chain was recorded in a study of PD-1 blockade in classical Hodgkin lymphoma. Details on this clone: No antigen is known for it.

Time point: cycle 4 day 1 (C4D1), after more than five weeks of nivolumab. After autologous stem cell transplantation all patients relapsed, and prior brentuximab vedotin exposure differed between cohorts. Data came from immunoSEQ multiplex PCR; TCRdb stores just in-frame clones and leaves some out. This sample carries 25,000 to 30,000 clones, 80% of them seen once, and the ten largest clones take 15% to 20%. The germline gives CDR1 KGHSH, CDR2 LQKENI. The V end lost 2 bases, the J end lost 5 bases, and 6 bases lay between the germline ends. The length of the CDR3 is 12 residues. Notes on the study in general: In CD4+ cells, TCR diversity went up significantly by C4D1, but in CD8+ cells it did not. Individuals who commenced nivolumab within less than 1 year of ASCT were excluded.

The source is a human donor with classical Hodgkin lymphoma. J is TRBJ1-1 and V is TRBV18; no firm D call. Source: peripheral blood mononuclear cells (PBMCs), taken before the fourth cycle of nivolumab. DNA for the CDR3: TGTGCCAGCTCACCAGAAGGGACTGAAGCTTTCTTT. The encoded protein is CASSPEGTEAFF. Drawing the rest from reference TRBV18 and TRBJ1-1, the complete variable domain is NAGVMQNPRHLVRRRGQEARLRCSPMKGHSHVYWYRQLPEEGLKFMVYLQKENIIDESGMPKERFSAEFPKEGPSILRIQQVVRGDSAAYFCASSPEGTEAFFGQGTRLTVV.